This T cell receptor beta chain stems from a study of shared clonotypes between healthy human individuals (dated by TCRdb to 2018 to 2021). With regard to the full study: The cohort comprised two women and a few men aged 18 to 49 years. For each donor, CD4 naive and CD4 memory were each run on three plates, CD8 naive on two plates, and CD8 memory on one plate. Blood TCR repertoires of five healthy adults were deeply sequenced to estimate repertoire size and the extent of clonotype sharing between individuals. Libraries were prepared and TCR repertoires were sequenced by different laboratories using diverse techniques, in order to increase sequencing depth and limit assay-specific biases. Between about 0.85 and 10 billion PBMCs per donor were obtained by leukapheresis. Study-level results and caveats: Sharing across a few donors was observed for around 4.8% of naive CD4, 3% to 3.5% of naive CD8, about 2.3% of memory CD4, and about 0.4% of memory CD8 clonotypes. Even with the large sequencing depth, rarefaction of the sorted-subset datasets indicated that sequencing was incomplete. Because the study included a small number of donors, the genetic and exposure-history diversity represented was limited. Larger estimated clonotype richness was generally found for naive subsets than for memory subsets. Compared with non-shared clonotypes, clonotypes shared by all four sorted-subset donors had higher generation probabilities. Only blood was sampled, and tissue TCR repertoires likely differ from those in blood. Pairwise subsampling indicated that sequencing depth was expected to affect the degree of clonotype sharing among donors.

The donors were healthy, HIV-negative adults with no recently reported acute infections or vaccinations. Every donor was a Caucasian adult residing in Nashville, Tennessee, USA. CD4+ T cells were enriched by magnetic negative selection, after which naive cells were positively selected on CD45RA and the negative fraction was taken as the memory subset. Blood was collected by leukapheresis, and PBMCs were isolated by Ficoll-Histopaque density gradient centrifugation and then cryopreserved in liquid nitrogen vapor phase. Purity and quantity of every magnetically sorted T cell population were checked by analytical flow cytometry. Genomic DNA was isolated from every sorted fraction and measured by UV absorbance on a Nanodrop 2000c. Using the deep immunoSEQ assay, TCR CDR3 regions were amplified from genomic DNA by multiplex PCR. Extracted genomic DNA from each cell subset was distributed evenly across all wells of several immunoSEQ 96-well plates, and each plate was treated as a replicate. Each replicate PCR for sorted subsets received roughly 0.2 ug genomic DNA, equal to about 30,000 T cell genomes. The purified libraries were quantified using a Qubit 3.0 fluorometer, sized with a Bioanalyzer 2100, and then quantified again using the KAPA Library Quantification kit. Each immunoSEQ 96-well plate was sequenced on its own single-read 150-cycle Illumina NextSeq 550 flow cell. Under the source paper's analysis protocol: The immunoSEQ output contained only junctional sequences without quality scores, so filtering could not match that applied to full-length reads. Sequences were annotated with PyIR, a Python wrapper for IgBLAST v1.9, using IMGT germline references to assign V/J genes and CDR3. Any read was removed if the V/J assignment was weak (E-value above 1e-6), the CDR3 was missing, or the read contained stop codons, out-of-frame junctions, or ambiguous translated residues. V3J clonotypes were defined by identical inferred V gene, J gene, and CDR3 amino acid sequence. Percentage overlap between repertoires was calculated by dividing the number of shared unique clonotypes by the size of the smaller repertoire. Richness of each repertoire was evaluated using RTK rarefaction, the Chao1 estimator, and Recon v2.1 estimates of unobserved clonotypes. Generation probabilities were computed with OLGA for all TCRbeta clonotypes obtained by the gDNA method from four donors. TCRdb mirrors the immuneACCESS table, restricted to in-frame sequences. Some clones are absent from its copies; in checked studies, under half trace to an unresolved V gene, and the reason for the others is unknown. V and J calls and clone size follow that table, whereas D and trimming were derived from the DNA. This sample holds approximately 530,000 clones; 95% to 96% were observed only once. Around 0.066% of the sample rests with the top ten.

V and J are truncated by 8 bases and 8 bases respectively, leaving an intervening sequence of 13 bases. The CDR3 runs 12 residues from the cysteine to the phenylalanine. Here the CDR3 DNA is all that survives: 36 bases in frame from base 1. Per the germline V gene, ENHRY is the CDR1 and SYGVKD is the CDR2. A word on this clone: Its antigen is not yet known. The record has no base qualities; no much larger clone is one base away.

The clonotype comes from a woman aged 25 to 39 in good health. Rearrangement joined TRBV10-3 to TRBJ1-3; D gene: possibly TRBD1, on 5 matching bases. The sequenced sample was naive CD4+ T cells sorted from blood. The intended sense of this specimen's cell subset or site label: CD45RA+ positively selected. The DNA reads as follows: TGTGCCATCTCACCCCCGGGGGACACCATATATTTT. Its protein product is CAISPPGDTIYF.